The present T cell receptor beta chain was sequenced within a study of T cell responses to AZD1222 COVID-19 vaccine. Regarding the study as a whole: Donor demographics were predominantly white British with a female majority; clonal diversity may be underestimated. Spike-wide vaccine-associated CD4 TCRs dominated at 160-218 and 743-854. Baseline seropositives among AZD1222 recipients totaled only five to seven. The breadth and depth of Spike-specific TCRs increased once two AZD1222 doses had been given.

V was trimmed by 3 bases and J by 5 bases, leaving 11 bases between them. CDR1 LNHDA and CDR2 SQIVND come from the germline V gene (reference sequence). The CDR3 has 13 amino acids. This clone appeared a single time. Its antigen is undetermined. This table comes from immunoSEQ multiplex PCR, and its TCRdb copy is limited to in-frame clones, with some not included. In the table there are around 160,000 clones, 92% of which are singletons. This material consisted of peripheral blood, taken 28 days after the second AZD1222 dose. The source is an adult who received the AZD1222 COVID-19 vaccine. J is TRBJ2-7 and V is TRBV19; D call uncertain. The CDR3 spells CASSITQLNEQYF. The CDR3 DNA follows: TGTGCCAGTAGTATTACCCAACTCAACGAGCAGTACTTC.